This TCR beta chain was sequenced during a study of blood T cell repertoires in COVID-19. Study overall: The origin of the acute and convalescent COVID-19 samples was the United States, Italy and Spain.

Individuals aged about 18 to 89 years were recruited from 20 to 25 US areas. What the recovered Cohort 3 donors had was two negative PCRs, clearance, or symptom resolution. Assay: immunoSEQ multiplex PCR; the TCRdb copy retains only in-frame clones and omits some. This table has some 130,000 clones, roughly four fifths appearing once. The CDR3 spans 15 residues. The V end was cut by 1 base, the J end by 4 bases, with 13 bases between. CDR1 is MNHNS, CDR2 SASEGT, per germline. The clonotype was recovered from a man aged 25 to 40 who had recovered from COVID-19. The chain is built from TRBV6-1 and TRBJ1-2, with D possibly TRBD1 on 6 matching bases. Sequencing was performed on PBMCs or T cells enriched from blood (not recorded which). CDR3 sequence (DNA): TGTGCCAGCAGTGAAGACAGGGAATTAGGCTATGGCTACACCTTC. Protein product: CASSEDRELGYGYTF.